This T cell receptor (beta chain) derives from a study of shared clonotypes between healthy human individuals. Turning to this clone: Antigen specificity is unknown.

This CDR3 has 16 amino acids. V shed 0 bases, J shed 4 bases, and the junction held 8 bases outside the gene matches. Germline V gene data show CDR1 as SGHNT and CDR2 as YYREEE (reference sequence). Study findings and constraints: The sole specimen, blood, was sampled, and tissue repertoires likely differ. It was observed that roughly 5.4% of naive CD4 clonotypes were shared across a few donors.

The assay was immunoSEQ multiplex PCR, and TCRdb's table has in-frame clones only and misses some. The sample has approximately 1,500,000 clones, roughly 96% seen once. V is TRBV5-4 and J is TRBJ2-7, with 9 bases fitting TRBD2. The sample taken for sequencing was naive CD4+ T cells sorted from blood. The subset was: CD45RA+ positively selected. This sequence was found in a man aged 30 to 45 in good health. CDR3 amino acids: CASSLDPRLAAYEQYF. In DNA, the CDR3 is TGTGCCAGCAGCTTGGATCCCCGACTAGCGGCTTACGAGCAGTACTTC.